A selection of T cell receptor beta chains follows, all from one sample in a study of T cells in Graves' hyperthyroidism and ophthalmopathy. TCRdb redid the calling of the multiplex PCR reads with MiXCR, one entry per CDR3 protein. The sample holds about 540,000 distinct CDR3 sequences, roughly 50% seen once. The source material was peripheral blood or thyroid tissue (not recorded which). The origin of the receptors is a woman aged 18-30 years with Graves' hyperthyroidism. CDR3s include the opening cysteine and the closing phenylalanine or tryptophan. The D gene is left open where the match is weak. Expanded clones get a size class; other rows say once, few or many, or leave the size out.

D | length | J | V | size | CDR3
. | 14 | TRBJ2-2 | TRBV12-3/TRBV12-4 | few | CASLSGASTGELFF
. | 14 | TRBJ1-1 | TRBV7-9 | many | CASTYSQGNTEAFF
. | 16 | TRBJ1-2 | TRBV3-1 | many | CASSQGLGSGGYGYTF
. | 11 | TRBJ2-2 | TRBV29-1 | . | CSGGWAGELFF
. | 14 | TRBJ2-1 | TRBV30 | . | CAWSEGGRLNEQFF
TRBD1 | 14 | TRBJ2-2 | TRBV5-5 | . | CASTLTGNTGDLFF
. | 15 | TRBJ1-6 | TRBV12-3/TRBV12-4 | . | CASSFAGDINSPLHF
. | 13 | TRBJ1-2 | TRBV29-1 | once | CRAGADTPYGYTF
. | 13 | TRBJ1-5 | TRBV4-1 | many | CASSQEYFRPQHF
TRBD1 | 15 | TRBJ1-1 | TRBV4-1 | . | CASSQQTGGAAEAFF
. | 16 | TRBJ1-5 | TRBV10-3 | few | CAISEPTLRDGETQHF
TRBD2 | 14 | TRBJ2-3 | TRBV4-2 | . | CASSQGGGADTQYF
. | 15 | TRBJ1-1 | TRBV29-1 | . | CSVSGGKGRNTEAFF
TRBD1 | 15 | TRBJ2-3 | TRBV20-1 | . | CSAHHGQGWTDTQYF
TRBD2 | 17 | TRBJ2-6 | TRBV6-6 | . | CASSYGRAASGANVLTF
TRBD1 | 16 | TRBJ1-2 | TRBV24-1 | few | CATSDSWTGGNYGYTF
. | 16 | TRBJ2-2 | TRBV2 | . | CAGGGTKGRGTGELFF
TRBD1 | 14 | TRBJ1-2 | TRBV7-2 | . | CASSLATGLDGYTF
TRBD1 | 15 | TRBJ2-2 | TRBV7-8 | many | CASSPGQGATGELFF
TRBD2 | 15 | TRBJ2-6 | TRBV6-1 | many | CASKSGGLGANVLTF
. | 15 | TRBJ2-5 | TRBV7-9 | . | CASSLASGAEETQYF
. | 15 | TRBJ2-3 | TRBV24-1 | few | CATSDPDQGGNIQYF
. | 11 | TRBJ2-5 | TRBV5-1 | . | CASSSEPTQYF
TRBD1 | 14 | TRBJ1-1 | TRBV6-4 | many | CATRTGGPNTEAFF
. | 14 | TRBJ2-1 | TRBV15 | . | CATVAASSYNEQFF
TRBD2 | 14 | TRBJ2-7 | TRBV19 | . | CASRLGTSVTEQYF
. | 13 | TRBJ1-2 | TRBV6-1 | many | CASSGTRYYGYTF
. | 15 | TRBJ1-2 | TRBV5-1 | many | CASSPERTDNYGYTF
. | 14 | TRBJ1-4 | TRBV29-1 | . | CSVEDRGANEKLFF
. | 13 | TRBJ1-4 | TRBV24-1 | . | CATSETSSEKLFF
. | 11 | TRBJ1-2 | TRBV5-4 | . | CASSKRAGNTF
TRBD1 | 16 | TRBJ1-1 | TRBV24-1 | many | CATSGGDRGRGTEAFF
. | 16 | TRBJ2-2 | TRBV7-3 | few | CASSLTSVRVTGELFF
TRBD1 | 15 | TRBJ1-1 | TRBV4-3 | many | CASSQGQGASTEAFF
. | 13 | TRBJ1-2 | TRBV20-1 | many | CSARDLPKYGYTF
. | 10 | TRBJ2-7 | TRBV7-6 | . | CARSESEQYF
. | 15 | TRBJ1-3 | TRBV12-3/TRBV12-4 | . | CASSLTQGAGNTIYF
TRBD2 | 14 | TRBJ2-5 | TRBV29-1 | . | CSARTSGRVETQYF
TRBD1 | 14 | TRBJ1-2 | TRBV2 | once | CASRQYRDRGVYTF
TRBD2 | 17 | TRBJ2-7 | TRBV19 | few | CASSNRGDAASSYEQYF
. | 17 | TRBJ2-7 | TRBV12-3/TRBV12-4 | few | CASSLWGPEADNYEQYF
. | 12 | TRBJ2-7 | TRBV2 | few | CASSVTDYEQYF
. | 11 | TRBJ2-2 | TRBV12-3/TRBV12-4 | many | CASREAGELFF
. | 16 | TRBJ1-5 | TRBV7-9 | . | CASSLVGRTNVQPQHF
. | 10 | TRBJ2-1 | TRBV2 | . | CASRYNEQFF
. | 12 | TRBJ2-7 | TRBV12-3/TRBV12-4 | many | CASSLRGIEQYF
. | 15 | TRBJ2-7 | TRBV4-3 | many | CASSQEEGANYEQYF
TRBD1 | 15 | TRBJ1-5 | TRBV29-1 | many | CSVGQGANSNQPQHF